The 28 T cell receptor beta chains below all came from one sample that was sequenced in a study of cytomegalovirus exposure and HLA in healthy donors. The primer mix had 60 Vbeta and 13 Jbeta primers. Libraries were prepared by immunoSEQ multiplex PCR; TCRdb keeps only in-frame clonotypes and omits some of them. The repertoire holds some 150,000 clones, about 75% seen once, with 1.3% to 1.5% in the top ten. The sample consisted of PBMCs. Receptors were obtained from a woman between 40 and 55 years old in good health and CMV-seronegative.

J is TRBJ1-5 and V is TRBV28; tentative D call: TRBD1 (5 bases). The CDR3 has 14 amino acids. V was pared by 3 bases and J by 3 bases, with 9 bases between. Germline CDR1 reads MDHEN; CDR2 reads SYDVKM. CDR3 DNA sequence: TGTGCCAGCAGTTTGATGGGGCTCAATCAGCCCCAGCATTTT. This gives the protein CASSLMGLNQPQHF.

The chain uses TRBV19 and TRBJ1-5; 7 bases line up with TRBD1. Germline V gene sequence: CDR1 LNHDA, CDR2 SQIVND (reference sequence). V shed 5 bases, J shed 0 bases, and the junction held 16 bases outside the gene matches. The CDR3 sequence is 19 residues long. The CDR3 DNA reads TGTGCCAGTAGTCCAGAAGGGACAGTTATTTCAAATAGCAATCAGCCCCAGCATTTT. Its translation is CASSPEGTVISNSNQPQHF.

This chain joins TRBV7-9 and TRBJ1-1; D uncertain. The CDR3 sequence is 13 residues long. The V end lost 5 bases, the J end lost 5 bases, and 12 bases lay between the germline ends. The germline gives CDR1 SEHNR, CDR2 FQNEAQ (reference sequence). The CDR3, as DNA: TGTGCCAGCAGCCCGGAGGAGAGAACTGAAGCTTTCTTT. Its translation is CASSPEERTEAFF.

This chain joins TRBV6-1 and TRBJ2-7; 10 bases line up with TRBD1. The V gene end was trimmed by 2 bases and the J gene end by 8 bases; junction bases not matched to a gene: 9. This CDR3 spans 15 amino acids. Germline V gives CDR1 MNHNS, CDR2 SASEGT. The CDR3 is CASSESDRGQNKQYF. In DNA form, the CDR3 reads TGTGCCAGCAGTGAATCAGACAGGGGGCAAAACAAGCAGTACTTC.

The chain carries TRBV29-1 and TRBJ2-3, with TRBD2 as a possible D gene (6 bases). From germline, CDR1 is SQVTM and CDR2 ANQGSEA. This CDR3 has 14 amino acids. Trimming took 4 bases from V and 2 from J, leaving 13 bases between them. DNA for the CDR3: TGCAGCGTTGCGGGGCTAGCGTACACAGATACGCAGTATTTT. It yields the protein CSVAGLAYTDTQYF.

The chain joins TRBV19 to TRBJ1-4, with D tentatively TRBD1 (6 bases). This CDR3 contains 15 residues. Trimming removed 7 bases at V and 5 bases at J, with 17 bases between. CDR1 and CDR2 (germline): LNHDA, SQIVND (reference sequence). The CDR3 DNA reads TGTGCCAGTAAGCGCGCCGGGACAAGAAATGAAAAACTGTTTTTT. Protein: CASKRAGTRNEKLFF.

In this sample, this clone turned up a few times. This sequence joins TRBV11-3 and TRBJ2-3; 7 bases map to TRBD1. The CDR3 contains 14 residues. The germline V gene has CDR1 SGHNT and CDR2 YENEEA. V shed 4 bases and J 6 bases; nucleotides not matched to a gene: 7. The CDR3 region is CASSYEQGVDTQYF. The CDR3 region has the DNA TGTGCCAGCAGCTACGAGCAGGGGGTTGATACGCAGTATTTT.

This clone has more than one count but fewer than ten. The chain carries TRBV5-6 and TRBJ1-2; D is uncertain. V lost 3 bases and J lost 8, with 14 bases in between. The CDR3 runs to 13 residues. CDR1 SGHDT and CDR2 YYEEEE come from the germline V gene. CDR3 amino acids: CASSSGSYQGYTF. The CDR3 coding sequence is TGTGCCAGCAGCTCGGGGAGTTACCAGGGCTACACCTTC.

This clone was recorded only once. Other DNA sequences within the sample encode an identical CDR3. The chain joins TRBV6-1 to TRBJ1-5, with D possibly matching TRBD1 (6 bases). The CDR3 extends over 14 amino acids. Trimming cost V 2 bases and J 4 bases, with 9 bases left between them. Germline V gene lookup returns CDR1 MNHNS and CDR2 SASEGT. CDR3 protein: CASSESGTNQPQHF. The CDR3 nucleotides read TGTGCCAGCAGTGAAAGTGGGACAAATCAGCCCCAGCATTTT.

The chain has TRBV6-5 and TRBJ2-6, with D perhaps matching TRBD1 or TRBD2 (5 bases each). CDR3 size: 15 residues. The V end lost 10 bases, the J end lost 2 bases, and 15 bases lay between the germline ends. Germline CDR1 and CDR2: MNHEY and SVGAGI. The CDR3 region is CAIRGDLPGANVLTF. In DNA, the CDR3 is TGTGCCATCAGAGGGGATCTCCCTGGGGCCAACGTCCTGACTTTC.

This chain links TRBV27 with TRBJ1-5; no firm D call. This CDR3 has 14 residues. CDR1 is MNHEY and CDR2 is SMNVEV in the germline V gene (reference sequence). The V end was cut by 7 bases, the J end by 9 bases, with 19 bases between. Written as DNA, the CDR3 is TGTGCCAGCACCCCGAGCGGGGTTCAATGGCCCCAGCATTTT. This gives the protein CASTPSGVQWPQHF.

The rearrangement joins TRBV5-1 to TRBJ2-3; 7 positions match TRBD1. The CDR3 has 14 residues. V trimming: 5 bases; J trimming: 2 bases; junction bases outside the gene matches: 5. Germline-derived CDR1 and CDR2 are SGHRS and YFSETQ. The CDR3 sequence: CASSSGQPTDTQYF. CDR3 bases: TGCGCCAGCAGTTCGGGACAGCCCACAGATACGCAGTATTTT.

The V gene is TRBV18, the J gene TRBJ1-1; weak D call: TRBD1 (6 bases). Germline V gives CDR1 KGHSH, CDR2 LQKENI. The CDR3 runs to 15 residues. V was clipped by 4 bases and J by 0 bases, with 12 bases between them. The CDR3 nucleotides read TGTGCCAGCTCACAGGGGGAGGGCCTGAACACTGAAGCTTTCTTT. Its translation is CASSQGEGLNTEAFF.

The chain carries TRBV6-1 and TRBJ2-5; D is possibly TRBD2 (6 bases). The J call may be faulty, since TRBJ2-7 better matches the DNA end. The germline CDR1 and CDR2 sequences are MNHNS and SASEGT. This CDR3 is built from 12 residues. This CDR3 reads CASREGAYEQYF. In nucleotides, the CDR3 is TGTGCCAGCAGGGAGGGCGCCTACGAGCAGTACTTC.

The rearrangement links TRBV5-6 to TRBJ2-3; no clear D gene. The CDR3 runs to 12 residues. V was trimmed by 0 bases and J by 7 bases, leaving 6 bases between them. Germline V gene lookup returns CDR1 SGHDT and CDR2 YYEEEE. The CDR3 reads CASSLDSNTQYF. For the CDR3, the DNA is TGTGCCAGCAGCTTGGACAGCAATACGCAGTATTTT. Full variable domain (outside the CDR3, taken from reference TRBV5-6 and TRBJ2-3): DAGVTQSPTHLIKTRGQQVTLRCSPKSGHDTVSWYQQALGQGPQFIFQYYEEEERQRGNFPDRFSGHQFPNYSSELNVNALLLGDSALYLCASSLDSNTQYFGPGTRLTVL.

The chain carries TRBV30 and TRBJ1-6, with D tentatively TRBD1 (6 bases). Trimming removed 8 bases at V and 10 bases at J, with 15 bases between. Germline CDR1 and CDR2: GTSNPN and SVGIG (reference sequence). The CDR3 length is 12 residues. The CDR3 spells CAGKQGASPLHF. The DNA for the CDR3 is TGTGCCGGCAAACAGGGAGCATCACCCCTCCACTTT. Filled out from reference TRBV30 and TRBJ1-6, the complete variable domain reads SQTIHQWPATLVQPVGSPLSLECTVEGTSNPNLYWYRQAAGRGLQLLFYSVGIGQISSEVPQNLSASRPQDRQFILSSKKLLLSDSGFYLCAGKQGASPLHFGNGTRLTVT.

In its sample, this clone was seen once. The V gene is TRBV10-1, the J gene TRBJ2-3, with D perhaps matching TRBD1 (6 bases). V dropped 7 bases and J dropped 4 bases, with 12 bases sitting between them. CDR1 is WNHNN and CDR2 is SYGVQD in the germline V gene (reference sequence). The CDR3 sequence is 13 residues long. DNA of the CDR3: TGCGCCAGCACTGGACAGTTAGCAGATACGCAGTATTTT. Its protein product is CASTGQLADTQYF.

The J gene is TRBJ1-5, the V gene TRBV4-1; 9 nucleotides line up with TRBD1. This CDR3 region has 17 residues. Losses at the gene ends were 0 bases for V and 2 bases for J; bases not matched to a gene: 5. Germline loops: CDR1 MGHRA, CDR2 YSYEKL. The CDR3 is CASSQEARDRGNQPQHF. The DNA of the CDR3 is TGCGCCAGCAGCCAAGAAGCGAGGGACAGGGGCAATCAGCCCCAGCATTTT.

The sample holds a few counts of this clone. For the CDR3, the DNA is TGTGCCAGCAGCCGGGGGGACAGGGGGTACAATGAGCAGTTCTTC. This gives the protein CASSRGDRGYNEQFF. V and J are TRBV7-9 and TRBJ2-1; TRBD1 aligns across 11 bases. CDR1 and CDR2 from the germline V gene are SEHNR and FQNEAQ (reference sequence). This CDR3 region has 15 residues. The junction had 4 bases not matched to a gene; V was cut back by 5 bases and J by 4 bases.

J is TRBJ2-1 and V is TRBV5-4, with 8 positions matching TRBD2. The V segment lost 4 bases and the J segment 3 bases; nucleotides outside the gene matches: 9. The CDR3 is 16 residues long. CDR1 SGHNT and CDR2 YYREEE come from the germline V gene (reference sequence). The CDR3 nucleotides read TGTGCCAGCAGCCCTCCGGGACTAGGTAGCTACAATGAGCAGTTCTTC. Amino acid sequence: CASSPPGLGSYNEQFF.

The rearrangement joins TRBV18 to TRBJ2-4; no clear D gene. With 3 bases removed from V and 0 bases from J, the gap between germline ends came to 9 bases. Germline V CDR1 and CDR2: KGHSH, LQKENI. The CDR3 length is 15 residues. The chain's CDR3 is CASSPPNLAKNIQYF. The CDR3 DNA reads TGTGCCAGCTCACCTCCTAACCTAGCCAAAAACATTCAGTACTTC.

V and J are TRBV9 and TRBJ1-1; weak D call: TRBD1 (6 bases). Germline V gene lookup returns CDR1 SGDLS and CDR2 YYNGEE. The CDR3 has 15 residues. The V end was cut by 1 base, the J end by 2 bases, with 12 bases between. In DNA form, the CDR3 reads TGTGCCAGCAGCGTACAGGGGAGCCGTAACACTGAAGCTTTCTTT. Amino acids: CASSVQGSRNTEAFF.

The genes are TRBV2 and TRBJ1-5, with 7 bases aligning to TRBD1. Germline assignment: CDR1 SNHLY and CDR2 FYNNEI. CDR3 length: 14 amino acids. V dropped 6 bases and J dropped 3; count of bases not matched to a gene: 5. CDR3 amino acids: CASRRTGINQPQHF. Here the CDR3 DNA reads TGTGCCAGCAGACGGACAGGAATCAATCAGCCCCAGCATTTT. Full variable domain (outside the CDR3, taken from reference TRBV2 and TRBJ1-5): EPEVTQTPSHQVTQMGQEVILRCVPISNHLYFYWYRQILGQKVEFLVSFYNNEISEKSEIFDDQFSVERPDGSNFTLKIRSTKLEDSAMYFCASRRTGINQPQHFGDGTRLSIL.

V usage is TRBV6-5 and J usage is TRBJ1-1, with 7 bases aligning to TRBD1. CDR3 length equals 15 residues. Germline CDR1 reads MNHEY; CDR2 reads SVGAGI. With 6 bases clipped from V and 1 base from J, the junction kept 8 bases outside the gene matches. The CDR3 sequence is CASRPLGGGNTEAFF. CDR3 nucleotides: TGTGCCAGCAGGCCTCTAGGGGGCGGGAACACTGAAGCTTTCTTT.

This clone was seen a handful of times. The DNA of the CDR3 is TGTGCCAGCAGCGTAGCTTTGGCGGGCGAGCAGTACTTC. Protein: CASSVALAGEQYF. The chain recombines TRBV9 with TRBJ2-7, with D possibly being TRBD2 (5 bases). Germline V gene lookup returns CDR1 SGDLS and CDR2 YYNGEE. The CDR3 spans 13 residues. V was clipped by 0 bases and J by 6 bases, with 10 bases between them. Variable domain in full (rest from reference TRBV9 and TRBJ2-7): DSGVTQTPKHLITATGQRVTLRCSPRSGDLSVYWYQQSLDQGLQFLIQYYNGEERAKGNILERFSAQQFPDLHSELNLSSLELGDSALYFCASSVALAGEQYFGPGTRLTVT.

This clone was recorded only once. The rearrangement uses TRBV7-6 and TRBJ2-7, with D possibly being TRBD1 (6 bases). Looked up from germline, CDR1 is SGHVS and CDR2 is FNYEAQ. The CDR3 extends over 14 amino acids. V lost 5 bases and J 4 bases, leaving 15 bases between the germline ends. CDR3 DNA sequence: TGTGCCAGCAGCCTTCAGGGGAGTCGGTACGAGCAGTACTTC. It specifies CASSLQGSRYEQYF.

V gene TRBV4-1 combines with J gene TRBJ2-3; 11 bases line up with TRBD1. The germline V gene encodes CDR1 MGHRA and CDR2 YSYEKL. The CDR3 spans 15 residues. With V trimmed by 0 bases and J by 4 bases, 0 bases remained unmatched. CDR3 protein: CASSQEDRGPDTQYF. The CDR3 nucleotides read TGCGCCAGCAGCCAAGAGGACAGGGGGCCAGATACGCAGTATTTT.

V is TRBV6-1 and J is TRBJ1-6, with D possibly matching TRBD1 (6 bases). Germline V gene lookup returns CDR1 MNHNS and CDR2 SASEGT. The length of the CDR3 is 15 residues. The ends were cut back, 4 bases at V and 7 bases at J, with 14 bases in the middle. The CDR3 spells CASSGRGTGNSPLHF. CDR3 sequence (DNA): TGTGCCAGCAGTGGAAGGGGGACGGGAAATTCACCCCTCCACTTT.